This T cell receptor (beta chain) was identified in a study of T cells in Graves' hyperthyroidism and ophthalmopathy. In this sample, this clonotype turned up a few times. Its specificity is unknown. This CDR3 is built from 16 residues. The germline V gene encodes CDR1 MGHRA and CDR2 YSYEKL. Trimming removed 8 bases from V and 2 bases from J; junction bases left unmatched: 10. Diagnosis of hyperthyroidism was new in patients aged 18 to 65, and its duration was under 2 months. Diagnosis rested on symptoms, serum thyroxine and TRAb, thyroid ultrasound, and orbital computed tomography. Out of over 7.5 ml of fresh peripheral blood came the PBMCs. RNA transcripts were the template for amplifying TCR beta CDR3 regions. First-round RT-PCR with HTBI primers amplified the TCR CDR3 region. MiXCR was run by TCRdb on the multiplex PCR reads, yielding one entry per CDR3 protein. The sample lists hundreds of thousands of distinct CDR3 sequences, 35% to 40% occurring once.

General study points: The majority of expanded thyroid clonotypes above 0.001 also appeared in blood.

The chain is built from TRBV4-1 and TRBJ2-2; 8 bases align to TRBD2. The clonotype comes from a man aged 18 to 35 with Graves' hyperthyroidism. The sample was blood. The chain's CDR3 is CASRPILADNTGELFF. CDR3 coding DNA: TGCGCCAGCCGCCCCATACTAGCGGACAACACCGGGGAGCTGTTTTTT.